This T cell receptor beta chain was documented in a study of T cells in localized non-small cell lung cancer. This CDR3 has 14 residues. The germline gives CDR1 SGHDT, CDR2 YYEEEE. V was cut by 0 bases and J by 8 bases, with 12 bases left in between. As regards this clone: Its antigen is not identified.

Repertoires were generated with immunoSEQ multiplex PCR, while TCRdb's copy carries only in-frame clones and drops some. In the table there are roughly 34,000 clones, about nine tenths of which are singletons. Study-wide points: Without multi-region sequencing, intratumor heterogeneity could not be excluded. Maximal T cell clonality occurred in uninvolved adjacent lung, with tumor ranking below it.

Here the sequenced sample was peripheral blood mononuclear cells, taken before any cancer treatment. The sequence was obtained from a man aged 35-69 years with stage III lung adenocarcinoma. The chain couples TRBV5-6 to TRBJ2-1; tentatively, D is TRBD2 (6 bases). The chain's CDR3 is CASSLVGGFHEQFF. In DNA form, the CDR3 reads TGTGCCAGCAGCTTGGTAGGAGGGTTCCATGAGCAGTTCTTC.